This T cell receptor (beta chain) was documented in a study of neurological immune-mediated disorders (dated by TCRdb to between 2018 and 2021). Turning to the overall study: Peripheral blood TCR-beta repertoires from HTLV-I-associated myelopathy (HAM/TSP) patients, multiple sclerosis patients and healthy controls were compared by UMI-based sequencing. Longitudinal samples, technical triplicates and paired sorted CD4+ and CD8+ T-cell subsets, alongside PBMC samples, were included among the approximately 99 TCR-beta libraries. Technical triplicate libraries were sequenced to precisely calculate the variability in frequency of each individual clone. Of the approximately 68 subjects in the cohort, around 15 were HAM/TSP patients, some 35 were multiple sclerosis patients, and approximately 20 were healthy controls. Study-wide conclusions, independent of this receptor: TCR clonal expansion was highest in HAM/TSP patients and lowest in MS patients, with MS patients falling below even healthy controls. Across subjects, expanded clones never shared an identical CDR3 amino acid sequence, which suggests that the TCR-beta repertoires in every group were private.

cDNA was synthesized by template-switch 5'RACE using a primer with a 10-nucleotide random unique molecular identifier that tagged each TCR transcript. Over 170 million TCR-beta sequences, covering 15-18 subjects, were produced in each sequencing run. The RNeasy kit was used for extraction of total RNA. The KAPA Real-time Library Amplification kit was used to amplify TCR-beta VDJ regions with primers targeting the TCR constant region and the 5'RACE anchor. Sample indexes and Illumina adaptors were added in a first PCR, and a second PCR then increased library yield. After Ampure bead purification, the TCR product of roughly 650 bp was size-selected on a 2% E-gel SizeSelection system. Before pooling, library quality was checked on a Bioanalyzer, concentration was measured with Qubit, and libraries were quantified with the Kapa Library Quantification kit. An Illumina HiSeq 2500 was used to sequence the libraries paired-end at 2 x 150 bp. To increase sequence diversity, roughly 24-30% phiX was spiked into each library pool. Per the original workflow: The UMI-based MiGEC pipeline processed quality-filtered reads and removed over 85% of raw TCR sequences during error correction. IMGT germline references were used for alignment of VDJ genes, and clonotypes were defined by a unique CDR3 amino acid sequence together with V-J genes. Clonal expansion, Shannon diversity, and CDR3 relatedness (CalcPairwiseDistances, ClusterSamples) were evaluated with VDJtools, and phylogenetic trees were built with CLCbio workbench. Using coefficient-of-variation modelling across technical triplicates, the study counted a clone as expanded if it had at least 8 unique UMIs. In-frame beta chains were kept once TCRdb had trimmed the public reads at Q25 with fastp and called clones with MiXCR. A single entry per CDR3 protein holds the most common genes and DNA from its merged rows. These V and J calls rely on TCRdb rather than the paper's analysis. A total of roughly 57,000 distinct CDR3 sequences appear in this sample, 24% of them only once. Together, the top ten hold about 4.5% of the sample.

Per the publication, the time point label means: technical triplicate 2. Libraries from unsorted PBMCs were made from 2 million PBMCs kept in RNAlater at -80 degrees C until RNA extraction. Peripheral blood was subjected to Ficoll-Hypaque density gradient centrifugation to isolate PBMCs, which were then cryopreserved in liquid nitrogen. This clonotype came up many times. Its antigen remains unidentified. No base qualities exist here, and no much larger clone lies one base off it. What was sequenced was PBMCs. The TCR comes from a man between 60 and 75 years old with HTLV-1-associated myelopathy (HAM/TSP).

DNA sequence: TGTGCCACCAACTCCTTGGGGTCCTACAATGAGCAGTTCTTC. Translated, this is CATNSLGSYNEQFF. The V and J segments used are TRBV15 and TRBJ2-1; the D gene assignment is ambiguous. Sequences LNHNV (CDR1) and YYDKDF (CDR2) are obtained from the germline V gene (reference sequence). The CDR3 runs 14 amino acids, cysteine and phenylalanine included. This entry keeps only the CDR3 DNA: 42 bases, framed from base 1. Trimming at the junction amounts to 7 bases on V and 1 base on J, and the germline ends lie 11 bases apart.